This T cell receptor beta chain was recovered during a study of shared clonotypes between healthy human individuals. Naive CD8 cells were CD45RO-negative, positively selected for CCR7, excluding terminally differentiated effector memory CD45RA+ cells. This CDR3 has 17 residues. Germline CDR1 reads LNHDA; CDR2 reads SQIVND (reference sequence). Trimming stripped 4 bases from V and 4 bases from J, with 21 bases between. Using immunoSEQ multiplex PCR, the repertoire was profiled, and TCRdb retains in-frame clones only, with some absent. The table shows 1.5 million to 2.5 million clones, with roughly 95% occurring only once.

Material: naive CD8+ T cells sorted from blood. The V and J genes are TRBV19 and TRBJ2-3; perhaps D is TRBD1 or TRBD2 (6 bases each). This TCR was sampled from a man between 18 and 35 years old in good health. The CDR3 reads CASSTRQATRGADTQYF. CDR3 nucleotide sequence: TGTGCCAGTAGTACCCGACAGGCCACAAGGGGGGCAGATACGCAGTATTTT. Drawing the rest from reference TRBV19 and TRBJ2-3, the complete variable domain is DGGITQSPKYLFRKEGQNVTLSCEQNLNHDAMYWYRQDPGQGLRLIYYSQIVNDFQKGDIAEGYSVSREKKESFPLTVTSAQKNPTAFYLCASSTRQATRGADTQYFGPGTRLTVL.